One and the same sample provided the 7 T cell receptor beta chains below, sequenced in a study of cytomegalovirus exposure and HLA in healthy donors. The study ran its PCR with 60 Vbeta and 13 Jbeta primers. TCRdb's copy holds only in-frame clones and misses some; the assay was immunoSEQ multiplex PCR. The table records 150,000 to 200,000 clones, roughly 84% of them present only once. The sequenced sample consisted of PBMCs. Receptors originate from a boy aged 2-15 years in good health and CMV-seronegative.

This clone was observed once. The chain carries TRBV10-1 and TRBJ1-1; tentative D call: TRBD1 (6 bases). V gave up 0 bases and J gave up 5 bases, with 19 bases separating them. This CDR3 is 17 amino acids long. The germline CDR1 and CDR2 sequences are WNHNN and SYGVQD (reference sequence). In DNA, the CDR3 is TGCGCCAGCAGTGAGTCGTTCGGGGCCGGGGGGCGGACTGAAGCTTTCTTT. Amino acids: CASSESFGAGGRTEAFF.

The V call is TRBV5-1, the J call TRBJ1-2, with D unresolved. CDR3 size: 14 residues. V lost 2 bases and J lost 0, with 8 bases in between. The germline V gene has CDR1 SGHRS and CDR2 YFSETQ. Written as DNA, the CDR3 is TGCGCCAGCAGCTTCGAGGCTACTAACTATGGCTACACCTTC. Translation gives CASSFEATNYGYTF.

This chain links TRBV6-5 with TRBJ1-5, with 8 bases matching TRBD1. Trimming cost V 4 bases and J 3 bases; bases outside gene matches: 2. The CDR3 sequence is 14 residues long. The germline CDR1 and CDR2 sequences are MNHEY and SVGAGI. CDR3 DNA: TGTGCCAGCAGTTGGACAGGGAACAATCAGCCCCAGCATTTT. As protein: CASSWTGNNQPQHF.

This clone has a handful of counts. V and J are TRBV6-5 and TRBJ1-1, with D maybe TRBD1 (6 bases). Germline-derived CDR1 and CDR2 are MNHEY and SVGAGI. CDR3 length: 13 amino acids. The V gene lost 7 bases and the J gene lost 6 bases, with 15 bases spanning the gap. This CDR3 reads CASTRGASAEAFF. CDR3 bases: TGTGCCAGCACCCGGGGGGCGAGCGCTGAAGCTTTCTTT.

This chain links TRBV5-1 with TRBJ1-4, with D uncertain. The CDR3 runs to 14 residues. V lost 0 bases and J 1 base, leaving 4 bases between the germline ends. Germline loops: CDR1 SGHRS, CDR2 YFSETQ. The chain's CDR3 is CASSLGGTNEKLFF. CDR3 DNA: TGCGCCAGCAGCTTGGGAGGAACTAATGAAAAACTGTTTTTT.

The V gene is TRBV25-1, the J gene TRBJ1-1, with a possible D match to TRBD1 (5 bases). CDR3 size: 14 residues. CDR1 is MGHDK and CDR2 is SYGVNS in the germline V gene. V shed 8 bases and J shed 1 base, with 14 bases lying between them. The CDR3 protein is CASSRSTANTEAFF. As DNA, the CDR3 is TGTGCCAGCTCACGCTCGACAGCGAACACTGAAGCTTTCTTT.

The chain couples TRBV6-1 to TRBJ1-4; 7 nucleotides line up with TRBD1. J was trimmed by 4 bases and V by 6 bases; bases with no gene match: 8. Germline V gene lookup returns CDR1 MNHNS and CDR2 SASEGT. There are 15 residues in the CDR3. The CDR3 sequence is CASRRLTGNNEKLFF. CDR3 coding DNA: TGTGCCAGCAGACGTCTGACAGGGAATAATGAAAAACTGTTTTTT.